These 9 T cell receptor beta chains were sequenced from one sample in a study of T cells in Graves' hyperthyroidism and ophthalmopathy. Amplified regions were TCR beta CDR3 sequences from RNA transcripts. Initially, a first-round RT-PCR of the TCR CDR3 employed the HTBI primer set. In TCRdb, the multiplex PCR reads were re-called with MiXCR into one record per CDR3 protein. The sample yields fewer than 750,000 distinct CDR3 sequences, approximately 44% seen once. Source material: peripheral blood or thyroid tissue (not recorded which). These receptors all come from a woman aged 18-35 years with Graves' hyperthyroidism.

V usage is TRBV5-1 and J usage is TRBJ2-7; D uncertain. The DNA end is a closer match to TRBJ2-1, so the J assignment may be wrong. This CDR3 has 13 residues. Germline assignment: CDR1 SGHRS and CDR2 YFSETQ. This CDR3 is CASSLEAVNEQFF. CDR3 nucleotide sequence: TGCGCCAGCAGCTTGGAGGCAGTCAATGAGCAGTTCTTC.

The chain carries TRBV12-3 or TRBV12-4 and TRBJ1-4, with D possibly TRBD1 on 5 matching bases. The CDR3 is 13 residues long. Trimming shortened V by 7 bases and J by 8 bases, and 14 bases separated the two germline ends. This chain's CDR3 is CASTMGLQEKLFF. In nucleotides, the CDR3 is TGTGCCAGCACCATGGGACTACAGGAAAAACTGTTTTTT.

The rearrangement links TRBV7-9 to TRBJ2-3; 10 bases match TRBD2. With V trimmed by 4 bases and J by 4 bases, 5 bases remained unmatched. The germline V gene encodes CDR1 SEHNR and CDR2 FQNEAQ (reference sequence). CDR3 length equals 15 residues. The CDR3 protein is CASSSTSGIPDTQYF. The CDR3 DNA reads TGTGCCAGCAGCTCAACTAGCGGGATCCCAGATACGCAGTATTTT.

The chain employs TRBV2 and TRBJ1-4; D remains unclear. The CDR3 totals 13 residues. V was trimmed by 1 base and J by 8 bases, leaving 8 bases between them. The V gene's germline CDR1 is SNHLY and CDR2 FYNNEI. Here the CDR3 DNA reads TGTGCCAGCAGTGAAGTGGGAAAGGAAAAACTGTTTTTT. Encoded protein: CASSEVGKEKLFF.

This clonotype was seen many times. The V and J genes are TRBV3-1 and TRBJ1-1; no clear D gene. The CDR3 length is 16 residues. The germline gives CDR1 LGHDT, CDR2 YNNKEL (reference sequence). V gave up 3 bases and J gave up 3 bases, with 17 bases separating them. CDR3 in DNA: TGTGCCAGCAGCCATGCTGTCAGTGCGGGTTACACTGAAGCTTTCTTT. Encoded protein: CASSHAVSAGYTEAFF.

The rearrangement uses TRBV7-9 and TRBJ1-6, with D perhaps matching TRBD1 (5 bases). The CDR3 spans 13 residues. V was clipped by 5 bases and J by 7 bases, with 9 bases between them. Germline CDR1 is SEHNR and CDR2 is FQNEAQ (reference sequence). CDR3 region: CASSPKGNSPLHF. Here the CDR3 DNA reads TGTGCCAGCAGCCCCAAGGGGAATTCACCCCTCCACTTT. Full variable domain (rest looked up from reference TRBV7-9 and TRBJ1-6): DTGVSQNPRHKITKRGQNVTFRCDPISEHNRLYWYRQTLGQGPEFLTYFQNEAQLEKSRLLSDRFSAERPKGSFSTLEIQRTEQGDSAMYLCASSPKGNSPLHFGNGTRLTVT.

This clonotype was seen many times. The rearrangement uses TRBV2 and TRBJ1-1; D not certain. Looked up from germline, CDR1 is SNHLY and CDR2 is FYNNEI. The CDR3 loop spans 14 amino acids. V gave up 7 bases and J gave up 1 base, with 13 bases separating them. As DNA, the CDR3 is TGTGCCAGCAAACTCACTCAAGAGAACACTGAAGCTTTCTTT. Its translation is CASKLTQENTEAFF.

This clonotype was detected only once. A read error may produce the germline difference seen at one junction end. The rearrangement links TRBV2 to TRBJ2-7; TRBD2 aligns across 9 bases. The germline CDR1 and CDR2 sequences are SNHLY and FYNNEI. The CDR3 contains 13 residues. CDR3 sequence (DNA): TGTGCCATCAGTCCCATAGCGGGAGTCGAGCAGTACTTC. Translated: CAISPIAGVEQYF.

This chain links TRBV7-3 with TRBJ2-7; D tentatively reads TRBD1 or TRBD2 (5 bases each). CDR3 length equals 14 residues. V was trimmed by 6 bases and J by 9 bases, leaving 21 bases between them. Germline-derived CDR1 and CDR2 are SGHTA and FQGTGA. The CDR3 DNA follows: TGTGCCAGCAGTTACTACGGTGGGGGAAACACGCAGTACTTC. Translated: CASSYYGGGNTQYF.